These 20 T cell receptor beta chains were sequenced from one sample in a study of blood T cell repertoires in COVID-19. Measured with immunoSEQ multiplex PCR; TCRdb has only the in-frame clones, and not every one. The data contain some 210,000 clones, approximately 80% of them singletons. Sequences were obtained from PBMCs or T cells enriched from blood (not recorded which). All receptors come from a man aged 30-40 years with acute COVID-19.

The chain carries TRBV19 and TRBJ2-7; TRBD2 matches 8 bases. This CDR3 is built from 15 residues. Per the germline V gene, CDR1 is LNHDA and CDR2 is SQIVND (reference sequence). J was trimmed by 0 bases and V by 0 bases; bases with no gene match: 1. The CDR3 reads CASSIDRGGSYEQYF. In nucleotides, the CDR3 is TGTGCCAGTAGTATAGATCGGGGGGGCTCCTACGAGCAGTACTTC.

The rearrangement uses TRBV10-1 and TRBJ1-2, with a possible D match to TRBD1 (6 bases). This CDR3 has 14 residues. V was trimmed by 8 bases and J by 2 bases, leaving 15 bases between them. Germline V gives CDR1 WNHNN, CDR2 SYGVQD (reference sequence). CDR3 DNA: TGCGCCAGCTTTACCGGGACAACAAACTATGGCTACACCTTC. The encoded protein is CASFTGTTNYGYTF.

This clone has more than one count but fewer than ten. The chain is built from TRBV5-5 and TRBJ2-3, with 7 bases matching TRBD2. There are 15 residues in the CDR3. V lost 2 bases and J lost 3; bases outside the gene matches: 6. The germline V gene has CDR1 SGHKS and CDR2 YYEKEE (reference sequence). CDR3: CASSFGGGRTDTQYF. The CDR3 DNA is TGTGCCAGCAGCTTCGGCGGGGGTAGGACAGATACGCAGTATTTT. Combining the CDR3 with reference TRBV5-5 and TRBJ2-3 gives the whole variable domain DAGVTQSPTHLIKTRGQQVTLRCSPISGHKSVSWYQQVLGQGPQFIFQYYEKEERGRGNFPDRFSARQFPNYSSELNVNALLLGDSALYLCASSFGGGRTDTQYFGPGTRLTVL.

This clone has just a few counts. J is TRBJ1-2 and V is TRBV5-5, with no clear D. V was cut by 0 bases and J by 4 bases, with 7 bases left in between. This CDR3 spans 13 amino acids. Germline V gives CDR1 SGHKS, CDR2 YYEKEE (reference sequence). The CDR3 nucleotides are TGTGCCAGCAGCTTGGGAGCGGTCTATGGCTACACCTTC. Translated: CASSLGAVYGYTF. Together with reference TRBV5-5 and TRBJ1-2, the CDR3 gives the full variable domain: DAGVTQSPTHLIKTRGQQVTLRCSPISGHKSVSWYQQVLGQGPQFIFQYYEKEERGRGNFPDRFSARQFPNYSSELNVNALLLGDSALYLCASSLGAVYGYTFGSGTRLTVV.

Only a few counts were recorded for this clone. The chain is built from TRBV29-1 and TRBJ1-4, with 9 bases lining up with TRBD1. J was trimmed by 14 bases and V by 7 bases; bases with no gene match: 14. Germline CDR1 SQVTM, CDR2 ANQGSEA. This CDR3 has 13 amino acids. The CDR3 DNA sequence: TGCAGCGCCTCCGGACAGGGGTCCTACAATCTGTTTTTT. Translating it yields CSASGQGSYNLFF.

This clone was seen only a few times. This chain uses TRBV7-3 with TRBJ2-3, with 12 bases lining up with TRBD2. With 4 bases clipped from V and 0 bases from J, the junction kept 2 bases outside the gene matches. Germline-derived CDR1 and CDR2 are SGHTA and FQGTGA. There are 16 residues in the CDR3. CDR3 in DNA: TGTGCCAGCAGCTGGACTAGCGGGGCTAGCACAGATACGCAGTATTTT. It translates to CASSWTSGASTDTQYF.

This clone was seen repeatedly, ten times or more. J is TRBJ2-7 and V is TRBV7-9, with TRBD1 matching over 8 bases. The CDR3 consists of 15 residues. The V gene's germline CDR1 is SEHNR and CDR2 FQNEAQ (reference sequence). V trimming: 6 bases; J trimming: 2 bases; junction bases outside the gene matches: 9. The CDR3 sequence is CASRSTGVKAYEQYF. CDR3 sequence (DNA): TGTGCCAGCAGGTCGACAGGGGTTAAGGCCTACGAGCAGTACTTC.

For the CDR3, the DNA is TGCGCCAGCAGCGAACGACCGGGGGGCAATCAGCCCCAGCATTTT. Its translation is CASSERPGGNQPQHF. The chain recombines TRBV5-1 with TRBJ1-5, with D tentatively TRBD1 (5 bases). V gave up 4 bases and J gave up 2 bases, with 13 bases separating them. The germline V gene encodes CDR1 SGHRS and CDR2 YFSETQ. This CDR3 has 15 amino acids.

The chain combines TRBV28 with TRBJ2-3; D ambiguous. V dropped 8 bases and J dropped 5 bases, with 5 bases sitting between them. The CDR3 loop spans 10 amino acids. In germline, CDR1 is MDHEN, CDR2 SYDVKM. In DNA, the CDR3 is TGTGCCAGCTCAGGAGATACGCAGTATTTT. The encoded protein is CASSGDTQYF. The whole variable domain, filled in from reference TRBV28 and TRBJ2-3, reads DVKVTQSSRYLVKRTGEKVFLECVQDMDHENMFWYRQDPGLGLRLIYFSYDVKMKEKGDIPEGYSVSREKKERFSLILESASTNQTSMYLCASSGDTQYFGPGTRLTVL.

This clone occurred a few times. The chain links TRBV29-1 to TRBJ1-2; 11 positions match TRBD1. V trimming: 7 bases; J trimming: 2 bases; junction bases outside the gene matches: 3. Germline V lookup: CDR1 SQVTM, CDR2 ANQGSEA. The CDR3 sequence is 13 residues long. CDR3 nucleotides: TGCAGCGGGAGGGACAGGGGGAACTATGGCTACACCTTC. As protein: CSGRDRGNYGYTF.

The V gene is TRBV25-1, the J gene TRBJ2-3; the D gene is possibly TRBD2 (7 bases). CDR3 length: 17 amino acids. The germline V gene has CDR1 MGHDK and CDR2 SYGVNS. V dropped 5 bases and J dropped 5 bases, with 23 bases sitting between them. The CDR3 nucleotides read TGTGCCAGCAGTCCCCGAATGGGGGGGGGCCAGGGAGATACGCAGTATTTT. It yields the protein CASSPRMGGGQGDTQYF.

The gene calls are TRBV1 and TRBJ1-5. TRBV1 is a listed pseudogene. The CDR3 contains 15 residues. CDR3: CTSSQSRVTNQPQHF. The CDR3 DNA is TGCACCAGCAGCCAGTCCCGGGTCACCAATCAGCCCCAGCATTTT.

This rearrangement joins TRBV30 to TRBJ1-2, with 11 bases fitting TRBD1. CDR3 length: 14 residues. Per the germline V gene, CDR1 is GTSNPN and CDR2 is SVGIG (reference sequence). V lost 4 bases to trimming and J lost 5 bases; unmatched junction nucleotides: 6. The DNA of the CDR3 is TGTGCCTGGACCGGACAGGGGGCCCTATATGGCTACACCTTC. It translates to CAWTGQGALYGYTF. The whole variable domain, filled in from reference TRBV30 and TRBJ1-2, reads SQTIHQWPATLVQPVGSPLSLECTVEGTSNPNLYWYRQAAGRGLQLLFYSVGIGQISSEVPQNLSASRPQDRQFILSSKKLLLSDSGFYLCAWTGQGALYGYTFGSGTRLTVV.

This chain links TRBV7-9 with TRBJ2-1; 7 bases fit TRBD1. The V gene's germline CDR1 is SEHNR and CDR2 FQNEAQ (reference sequence). Trimming took 2 bases from V and 9 from J; bases not matched to a gene: 1. The CDR3 runs 12 residues. CDR3: CASSLPGGEQFF. In DNA form, the CDR3 reads TGTGCCAGCAGCTTACCAGGGGGTGAGCAGTTCTTC.

The chain joins TRBV9 to TRBJ2-2; D unclear. The CDR3 sequence is 16 residues long. V dropped 0 bases and J dropped 0 bases, with 9 bases sitting between them. Germline V gives CDR1 SGDLS, CDR2 YYNGEE. The DNA for the CDR3 is TGTGCCAGCAGCGTAGATCTGTTCGCGAACACCGGGGAGCTGTTTTTT. Its translation is CASSVDLFANTGELFF.

The chain couples TRBV6-1 to TRBJ2-7, with D perhaps TRBD2 (5 bases). Germline assignment: CDR1 MNHNS and CDR2 SASEGT. The CDR3 loop spans 16 amino acids. Between the trimmed V and J ends, which lost 2 bases and 2 bases, there was a span of 16 bases. In nucleotides, the CDR3 is TGTGCCAGCAGTGAAATCCCGAGGGTAGCCCCCTACGAGCAGTACTTC. Translation: CASSEIPRVAPYEQYF.

Only one count was recorded for this clone. The rearrangement links TRBV14 to TRBJ1-1; 8 bases map to TRBD1. Per the germline V gene, CDR1 is SGHDN and CDR2 is FVKESK. V shed 5 bases, J shed 11 bases, and the junction held 13 bases outside the gene matches. The CDR3 consists of 14 residues. CDR3 sequence (DNA): TGTGCCAGCAGCTGGACAGGGCTTGCCCTAGAGGCTTTCTTT. Translated, it gives CASSWTGLALEAFF.

The gene calls are TRBV13 and TRBJ2-1, with 7 bases aligning to TRBD2. After removal of 5 bases from V and 6 bases from J, the junction contained 10 bases not matched to a gene. This CDR3 has 15 residues. The V gene's germline CDR1 is PRHDT and CDR2 FYEKMQ (reference sequence). Written as DNA, the CDR3 is TGTGCCAGCAGCGTAAGAGGCCTAGCGGCCAATGAGCAGTTCTTC. Translation: CASSVRGLAANEQFF.

The J gene is TRBJ1-2, the V gene TRBV4-1; 7 nucleotides match TRBD1. From germline, CDR1 is MGHRA and CDR2 YSYEKL. The CDR3 has 15 amino acids. The V gene end was trimmed by 3 bases and the J gene end by 8 bases; junction bases not matched to a gene: 12. CDR3 sequence: CASSQRTPTGEGYTF. The CDR3 nucleotides read TGCGCCAGCAGCCAGAGAACCCCTACAGGGGAGGGCTACACCTTC.

V is TRBV12-3 or TRBV12-4 and J is TRBJ1-1; D uncertain. The CDR3 runs to 13 residues. The ends were cut back, 5 bases at V and 1 base at J, with 8 bases in the middle. Written as DNA, the CDR3 is TGTGCCAGCAGTCCGCCAGAGAACACTGAAGCTTTCTTT. It is translated as CASSPPENTEAFF.